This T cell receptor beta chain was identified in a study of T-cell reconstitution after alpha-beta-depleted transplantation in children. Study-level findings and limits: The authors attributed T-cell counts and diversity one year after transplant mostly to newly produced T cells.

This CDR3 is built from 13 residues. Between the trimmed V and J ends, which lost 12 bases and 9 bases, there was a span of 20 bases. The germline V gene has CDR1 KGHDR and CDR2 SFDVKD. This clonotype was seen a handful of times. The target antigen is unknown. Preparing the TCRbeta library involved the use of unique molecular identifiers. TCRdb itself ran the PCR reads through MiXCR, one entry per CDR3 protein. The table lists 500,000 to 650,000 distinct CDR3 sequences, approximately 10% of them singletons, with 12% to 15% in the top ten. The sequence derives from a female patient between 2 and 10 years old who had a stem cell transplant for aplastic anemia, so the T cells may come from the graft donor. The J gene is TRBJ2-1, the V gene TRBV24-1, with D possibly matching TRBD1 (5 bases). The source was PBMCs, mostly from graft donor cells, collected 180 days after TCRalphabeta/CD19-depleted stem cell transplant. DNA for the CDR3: TGTGCCCTAAGGGGAAATAGCCTCACTGAGCAGTTCTTC. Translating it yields CALRGNSLTEQFF.